One and the same sample provided the 23 T cell receptor beta chains below, sequenced in a study of identical twins. TCRdb fed the 5' RACE reads into MiXCR, producing one record per CDR3 protein. Here the sample spans 240,000 or so distinct CDR3 sequences, approximately 7% being singletons. These same data were also listed under a study on yellow fever vaccine responses in identical twins.

The material sequenced was memory (CD45RO+) T cells sorted from blood. These receptors originate from a woman aged 18 to 35 in good health.

The V call is TRBV5-6, the J call TRBJ1-1; D ambiguous. The CDR3 totals 14 residues. Trimming left V 2 bases short and J 0 bases short, with 8 bases between. Germline V CDR1 and CDR2: SGHDT, YYEEEE. The CDR3 spells CASSFSRLNTEAFF. DNA for the CDR3: TGTGCCAGCAGCTTTAGCAGGCTGAACACTGAAGCTTTCTTT. Combining the CDR3 with reference TRBV5-6 and TRBJ1-1 gives the whole variable domain DAGVTQSPTHLIKTRGQQVTLRCSPKSGHDTVSWYQQALGQGPQFIFQYYEEEERQRGNFPDRFSGHQFPNYSSELNVNALLLGDSALYLCASSFSRLNTEAFFGQGTRLTVV.

The rearrangement links TRBV29-1 to TRBJ2-7, with D possibly being TRBD1 (6 bases). The ends were cut back, 6 bases at V and 2 bases at J, with 17 bases in the middle. Germline CDR1 and CDR2: SQVTM and ANQGSEA. This CDR3 is built from 14 residues. CDR3 coding DNA: TGCAGCGTGGACCTCTCAGGGGAACCCTACGAGCAGTACTTC. Its protein is CSVDLSGEPYEQYF.

The sample holds many counts of this clonotype. The chain has TRBV11-2 and TRBJ2-1; D remains ambiguous. This CDR3 is 13 amino acids long. Trimming left V 4 bases short and J 5 bases short, with 9 bases between. CDR1 is SGHAT, CDR2 FQNNGV, per germline. The CDR3 region is CASSWHRDNEQFF. In DNA form, the CDR3 reads TGTGCCAGCAGCTGGCACCGGGACAATGAGCAGTTCTTC. Together with reference TRBV11-2 and TRBJ2-1, the CDR3 gives the full variable domain: EAGVAQSPRYKIIEKRQSVAFWCNPISGHATLYWYQQILGQGPKLLIQFQNNGVVDDSQLPKDRFSAERLKGVDSTLKIQPAKLEDSAVYLCASSWHRDNEQFFGPGTRLTVL.

The table lists this clonotype with many counts. V and J are TRBV25-1 and TRBJ2-1; D gene uncertain. The CDR3 consists of 13 residues. The germline V gene encodes CDR1 MGHDK and CDR2 SYGVNS. The ends were cut back, 6 bases at V and 4 bases at J, with 10 bases in the middle. This chain's CDR3 is CASSGPNYNEQFF. The CDR3 region has the DNA TGTGCCAGCAGCGGACCGAATTACAATGAGCAGTTCTTC.

This clonotype was recorded a few times. This chain joins TRBV15 and TRBJ2-7; 8 bases line up with TRBD2. The V segment lost 1 base and the J segment 3 bases; nucleotides outside the gene matches: 5. The CDR3 is 15 residues long. CDR1 LNHNV and CDR2 YYDKDF come from the germline V gene (reference sequence). The DNA of the CDR3 is TGTGCCACCAGCAGAGGAACTAGCGGAGACTACGAGCAGTACTTC. This sequence encodes CATSRGTSGDYEQYF. The full variable domain, completed using reference TRBV15 and TRBJ2-7, is DAMVIQNPRYQVTQFGKPVTLSCSQTLNHNVMYWYQQKSSQAPKLLFHYYDKDFNNEADTPDNFQSRRPNTSFCFLDIRSPGLGDTAMYLCATSRGTSGDYEQYFGPGTRLTVT.

This clonotype was observed a few times. The chain links TRBV14 to TRBJ1-1; unclear D gene. The CDR3 runs to 13 residues. Germline assignment: CDR1 SGHDN and CDR2 FVKESK. V was pared by 2 bases and J by 4 bases, with 8 bases between. The DNA of the CDR3 is TGTGCCAGCAGCCAACAGGAGGTCACTGAAGCTTTCTTT. Its translation: CASSQQEVTEAFF.

In its sample, this clonotype was seen many times. The chain couples TRBV4-2 to TRBJ2-7, with a possible D match to TRBD1 (5 bases). Trimming stripped 4 bases from V and 2 bases from J, with 21 bases between. In germline, CDR1 is LGHNA, CDR2 YNFKEQ. This CDR3 has 17 residues. CDR3 region: CASSPGLGPTNPYEQYF. The CDR3 coding sequence is TGTGCCAGCAGCCCAGGGTTAGGCCCCACGAACCCCTACGAGCAGTACTTC.

This clonotype was seen a few times. The rearrangement joins TRBV27 to TRBJ2-7, with 7 bases identical to TRBD2. With V trimmed by 5 bases and J by 7 bases, 5 bases remained unmatched. Germline loops: CDR1 MNHEY, CDR2 SMNVEV (reference sequence). CDR3 length: 12 amino acids. CDR3 nucleotide sequence: TGTGCCAGCAGTGAGCGGGAACAGGAGCAGTACTTC. Translated, it gives CASSEREQEQYF.

This clonotype has more than one count but fewer than ten. The chain couples TRBV7-9 to TRBJ2-6, with D possibly being TRBD2 (5 bases). Germline loops: CDR1 SEHNR, CDR2 FQNEAQ (reference sequence). V shed 3 bases and J shed 0 bases, with 6 bases lying between them. There are 15 residues in the CDR3. The CDR3 DNA is TGTGCCAGCAGCTTCGACTACTCTGGGGCCAACGTCCTGACTTTC. Translated: CASSFDYSGANVLTF.

This clonotype was seen many times. The chain recombines TRBV20-1 with TRBJ1-5, with D perhaps TRBD1 (6 bases). Germline V gives CDR1 DFQATT, CDR2 SNEGSKA (reference sequence). The CDR3 is 13 residues long. Trimming cost V 5 bases and J 6 bases, with 14 bases left between them. The CDR3 DNA is TGCAGTGCTGGAGGGGGGAACGGTCAGCCCCAGCATTTT. It encodes CSAGGGNGQPQHF.

This clonotype has a count of ten or more. V gene TRBV4-1 combines with J gene TRBJ1-5; D not certain. Trimming left V 2 bases short and J 1 base short, with 18 bases between. Germline V CDR1 and CDR2: MGHRA, YSYEKL. CDR3 length: 18 residues. The CDR3 loop reads CASSQLDLIPRSNQPQHF. Written as DNA, the CDR3 is TGCGCCAGCAGCCAATTGGACTTAATACCGCGGAGCAATCAGCCCCAGCATTTT.

The sample holds a few counts of this clonotype. This chain uses TRBV3-1 with TRBJ2-1; no reliable D call. The CDR3 consists of 13 residues. Germline values: CDR1 LGHDT, CDR2 YNNKEL (reference sequence). The ends were cut back, 1 base at V and 7 bases at J, with 8 bases in the middle. CDR3 protein: CASSQALGNEQFF. CDR3 sequence (DNA): TGTGCCAGCAGCCAAGCCCTAGGAAATGAGCAGTTCTTC.

This clonotype was picked up a small number of times. V usage is TRBV24-1 and J usage is TRBJ1-5; no reliable D call. Germline V gene lookup returns CDR1 KGHDR and CDR2 SFDVKD. The CDR3 runs to 15 residues. The V gene lost 3 bases and the J gene lost 4 bases, with 12 bases spanning the gap. DNA for the CDR3: TGTGCCACCAGTGATCAAGGACGCCAGAATCAGCCCCAGCATTTT. It encodes CATSDQGRQNQPQHF.

This chain links TRBV27 with TRBJ2-7; the match to TRBD2 covers 12 bases. Germline CDR1 reads MNHEY; CDR2 reads SMNVEV (reference sequence). The ends lost 6 bases at V and 6 bases at J; junction bases unmatched: 9. This CDR3 spans 15 amino acids. The CDR3 DNA is TGTGCCAGCAGAAGACTAGCGGGAGTTGAGAGCGAGCAGTACTTC. It codes for CASRRLAGVESEQYF.

This clonotype was seen repeatedly, ten times or more. The CDR3 nucleotides are TGTGCCAGCAGCCAAGTCGGCCCGGGGGGCGGTTATGGCTACACCTTC. Translated, it gives CASSQVGPGGGYGYTF. The rearrangement joins TRBV14 to TRBJ1-2; TRBD1 might be the D (6 bases). The CDR3 spans 16 residues. CDR1 and CDR2 from the germline V gene are SGHDN and FVKESK. Trimming pared 1 base from V and 5 bases from J, leaving 17 bases between.

This clonotype has only a few counts. The CDR3: CASSLAPGGSNTEAFF. Here the CDR3 DNA reads TGTGCCAGCAGCTTGGCACCCGGCGGGTCTAACACTGAAGCTTTCTTT. The V call is TRBV5-5, the J call TRBJ1-1; D is undetermined. Trimming pared 0 bases from V and 2 bases from J, leaving 14 bases between. There are 16 residues in the CDR3. Per germline, CDR1 SGHKS and CDR2 YYEKEE (reference sequence). The full variable domain, completed using reference TRBV5-5 and TRBJ1-1, is DAGVTQSPTHLIKTRGQQVTLRCSPISGHKSVSWYQQVLGQGPQFIFQYYEKEERGRGNFPDRFSARQFPNYSSELNVNALLLGDSALYLCASSLAPGGSNTEAFFGQGTRLTVV.

This clonotype was counted at least ten times. The chain is built from TRBV14 and TRBJ1-4, with unresolved D. The CDR3 is made up of 13 amino acids. V was clipped by 5 bases and J by 8 bases, with 12 bases between them. Germline V gives CDR1 SGHDN, CDR2 FVKESK. CDR3 sequence: CASSSRMFEKLFF. CDR3 bases: TGTGCCAGCAGCAGCCGAATGTTCGAAAAACTGTTTTTT. Combining the CDR3 with reference TRBV14 and TRBJ1-4 gives the whole variable domain EAGVTQFPSHSVIEKGQTVTLRCDPISGHDNLYWYRRVMGKEIKFLLHFVKESKQDESGMPNNRFLAERTGGTYSTLKVQPAELEDSGVYFCASSSRMFEKLFFGSGTQLSVL.

The chain combines TRBV28 with TRBJ1-6; 8 bases line up with TRBD1. The ends lost 5 bases at V and 9 bases at J; junction bases unmatched: 3. Per germline, CDR1 MDHEN and CDR2 SYDVKM. The CDR3 covers 13 residues. The CDR3 sequence: CASSRTGPSPLHF. The CDR3 bases are TGTGCCAGCAGTCGGACAGGGCCTTCACCCCTCCACTTT.

The rearrangement uses TRBV11-3 and TRBJ1-5; 9 positions match TRBD1. The CDR3 is 16 residues long. Germline-derived CDR1 and CDR2 are SGHNT and YENEEA. The V gene end was trimmed by 5 bases and the J gene end by 7 bases; junction bases not matched to a gene: 12. The CDR3 loop reads CASSPRLQGAGQPQHF. CDR3 DNA: TGTGCCAGCAGCCCAAGGCTACAGGGGGCTGGGCAGCCCCAGCATTTT. The full variable domain, with the rest looked up from reference TRBV11-3 and TRBJ1-5, is EAGVVQSPRYKIIEKKQPVAFWCNPISGHNTLYWYLQNLGQGPELLIRYENEEAVDDSQLPKDRFSAERLKGVDSTLKIQPAELGDSAVYLCASSPRLQGAGQPQHFGDGTRLSIL.

The V gene is TRBV20-1, the J gene TRBJ2-5; the D is unclear. From germline, CDR1 is DFQATT and CDR2 SNEGSKA (reference sequence). Deletions cut 0 bases from V and 5 bases from J, with 4 bases between. The CDR3 is made up of 11 amino acids. As DNA, the CDR3 is TGCAGTGCTAGAGACCGGGAGACCCAGTACTTC. Its translation is CSARDRETQYF.

This clonotype has only a few counts. The chain is built from TRBV6-5 and TRBJ1-3; D gene uncertain. Germline V lookup: CDR1 MNHEY, CDR2 SVGAGI. V lost 4 bases to trimming and J lost 3 bases, with 16 bases between them. The CDR3 contains 16 residues. The CDR3 DNA reads as TGTGCCAGCAGTTCTGTTCGTCCGGCGAATGGAAACACCATATATTTT. Amino acid sequence: CASSSVRPANGNTIYF.

There are a few counts of this clonotype. This chain joins TRBV3-1 and TRBJ2-1, with no clear D. V lost 0 bases and J lost 5, with 17 bases in between. The V gene's germline CDR1 is LGHDT and CDR2 YNNKEL (reference sequence). The CDR3 length is 17 residues. The CDR3 spells CASSQDVASISHNEQFF. Written as DNA, the CDR3 is TGTGCCAGCAGCCAAGATGTGGCATCGATAAGTCACAATGAGCAGTTCTTC.

This clonotype was counted at least ten times. The chain carries TRBV29-1 and TRBJ2-7; TRBD2 might be the D (6 bases). The CDR3 has 14 residues. Germline lookup yields CDR1 SQVTM and CDR2 ANQGSEA. V was trimmed by 1 base and J by 4 bases, leaving 14 bases between them. CDR3 sequence reads: CSVEVGDFPYEQYF. CDR3 DNA: TGCAGCGTTGAAGTAGGGGACTTTCCTTACGAGCAGTACTTC.